The 12 T cell receptor beta chains listed next were all sequenced from one sample in a study of CD8 T cells in ankylosing spondylitis. Their antigen targets remain unknown. TCRdb passed the 5' RACE reads through MiXCR, listing each CDR3 protein once. The sample shows about 800,000 distinct CDR3 sequences, over 9.5% of them seen only once. Regarding the study as a whole: Seemingly characteristic of ankylosing spondylitis blood was a TCR beta motif consisting of several highly homologous variants.

The sequencing input was blood, either unsorted or a sorted T cell fraction (not recorded which). These receptors were obtained from a male donor with ankylosing spondylitis.

This clonotype came up a few times. The J gene is TRBJ2-3, the V gene TRBV10-3; 8 bases match TRBD2. There are 13 residues in the CDR3. CDR1 and CDR2 (germline): ENHRY, SYGVKD. V lost 7 bases to trimming and J lost 4 bases; unmatched junction nucleotides: 4. The DNA for the CDR3 is TGTGCCATCACGGGGGGGCCCCCAGATACGCAGTATTTT. It specifies CAITGGPPDTQYF.

This clonotype was recorded many times. The chain links TRBV29-1 to TRBJ1-1; D is uncertain. V shed 6 bases and J shed 3 bases, with 14 bases lying between them. The CDR3 length is 13 residues. Germline CDR1 reads SQVTM; CDR2 reads ANQGSEA. DNA of the CDR3: TGCAGCGTCTTGCCGTATGTAGACACTGAAGCTTTCTTT. Residues: CSVLPYVDTEAFF.

This clonotype was picked up a small number of times. This clone may be a read error of a much larger clone one base away. The V gene is TRBV28, the J gene TRBJ1-2; D is unclear. V shed 3 bases and J shed 3 bases, with 5 bases lying between them. Germline loops: CDR1 MDHEN, CDR2 SYDVKM. CDR3 length: 12 amino acids. CDR3 in amino acids: CASSFRDYGYTF. The CDR3 DNA sequence: TGTGCCAGCAGTTTTAGGGACTATGGCTACACCTTC.

This rearrangement joins TRBV6-2 or TRBV6-3 to TRBJ2-5; 13 bases are shared with TRBD2. CDR3 length: 15 residues. Unmatched junction bases numbered 6, after V lost 7 bases and J lost 4 bases. CDR1 MNHEY and CDR2 SVGEGT come from the germline V gene. The CDR3 sequence is CASIRLAGGGETQYF. The CDR3 DNA follows: TGTGCCAGCATCAGACTAGCGGGGGGCGGAGAGACCCAGTACTTC.

This clonotype was observed a few times. This chain connects TRBV6-5 to TRBJ2-7, with D perhaps TRBD1 or TRBD2 (6 bases each). The CDR3 extends over 16 amino acids. Trimming stripped 6 bases from V and 7 bases from J, with 25 bases between. Germline CDR1 reads MNHEY; CDR2 reads SVGAGI. This CDR3 is CASSYDRRGGGMEQYF. Written as DNA, the CDR3 is TGTGCCAGCAGCTACGACAGGCGGGGAGGAGGAATGGAGCAGTACTTC.

This clonotype was observed a few times. This chain joins TRBV29-1 and TRBJ1-2; TRBD1 might be the D (6 bases). V was shortened by 1 base and J by 6 bases, with 15 bases between the two germline ends. The germline V gene has CDR1 SQVTM and CDR2 ANQGSEA. This CDR3 comprises 14 residues. The CDR3 loop is CSVEGTRGGDGYTF. In DNA form, the CDR3 reads TGCAGCGTTGAAGGGACCAGGGGCGGAGATGGCTACACCTTC. Full variable domain (remainder filled in from reference TRBV29-1 and TRBJ1-2): SAVISQKPSRDICQRGTSLTIQCQVDSQVTMMFWYRQQPGQSLTLIATANQGSEATYESGFVIDKFPISRPNLTFSTLTVSNMSPEDSSIYLCSVEGTRGGDGYTFGSGTRLTVV.

This clonotype was counted many times. The J gene is TRBJ1-5, the V gene TRBV20-1; D ambiguous. Trimming stripped 3 bases from V and 5 bases from J, with 14 bases between. The CDR3 extends over 14 amino acids. Germline CDR1 is DFQATT and CDR2 is SNEGSKA (reference sequence). The CDR3 nucleotides read TGCAGTGCTAGTGCAGGTGCCGTCTATCAGCCCCAGCATTTT. Translating it yields CSASAGAVYQPQHF.

The chain is built from TRBV4-3 and TRBJ1-5; a weak D match, TRBD1 (6 bases). There are 18 residues in the CDR3. In germline, CDR1 is LGHNA, CDR2 YSLEER. V was pared by 0 bases and J by 2 bases, with 17 bases between. CDR3 DNA: TGCGCCAGCAGCCAAGATGTAGGGGGATTAGGGGGCAATCAGCCCCAGCATTTT. Amino acids: CASSQDVGGLGGNQPQHF.

CDR3 DNA: TGCGCCAGCAGCTTGACAGAGGGTGAGCAGTACTTC. It is translated as CASSLTEGEQYF. The rearrangement joins TRBV5-1 to TRBJ2-7; weak D call: TRBD2 (5 bases). CDR3 length: 12 residues. Germline V gene sequence: CDR1 SGHRS, CDR2 YFSETQ. Deletions cut 1 base from V and 7 bases from J, with 9 bases between.

This clonotype was seen at least ten times. This sequence joins TRBV29-1 and TRBJ1-4, with no clear D. The CDR3 runs 14 residues. V lost 6 bases, J lost 0 bases, and 11 bases lay in between. CDR1 is SQVTM and CDR2 is ANQGSEA in the germline V gene. The DNA for the CDR3 is TGCAGCGTCGGGCGGTCTTCAACTAATGAAAAACTGTTTTTT. This translates into CSVGRSSTNEKLFF.

The chain recombines TRBV20-1 with TRBJ2-4; D unclear. Germline CDR1 is DFQATT and CDR2 is SNEGSKA (reference sequence). Trimming removed 3 bases from V and 8 bases from J, with 8 bases in between. The CDR3 covers 11 residues. CDR3 DNA sequence: TGCAGTGCTAGGCTCTACGACATTCAGTACTTC. Encoded protein: CSARLYDIQYF.

This clonotype was observed at least ten times. V is TRBV12-3 or TRBV12-4 and J is TRBJ2-7; possibly TRBD1 for D (5 bases). CDR3 size: 14 residues. Trimming removed 7 bases from V and 6 bases from J, with 19 bases in between. The CDR3 DNA follows: TGTGCCAGCACCGAAAGGGCCCTGGGGCGCGAGCAGTACTTC. This codes for CASTERALGREQYF.